These T cell receptor beta chains were read from a single sample in a study of T cell repertoires in aging, cancer and after chemotherapy. MiXCR, applied by TCRdb to the multiplex PCR reads, yields one record per CDR3 protein. The sample consists of some 5,000 distinct CDR3 sequences, 30% to 35% of them appearing once. Specimen: blood. The receptors stem from a human donor with a blood cancer. Both conserved end residues are trimmed from each CDR3.

cdr3_length j_call v_call cdr3_aa
17 TRBJ2-1 TRBV6-5 ASSPRAPLTSGGAAEQF
11 TRBJ2-7 TRBV20-1 SASGPPIYEQY
13 TRBJ1-3 TRBV6-5 ASASGGSYGNTIY
14 TRBJ1-2 TRBV5-5 ASSPTGPSGANGYT
10 TRBJ2-7 TRBV13 ASSLSWTEQY
12 TRBJ2-5 TRBV18 ASSPPGGLETQY
12 TRBJ2-7 TRBV28 ASSLRGGAYEQY
11 TRBJ2-7 TRBV6-5 ASSEEGQGEQY
14 TRBJ2-5 TRBV6-5 ASSYPPGEGAETQY
14 TRBJ2-3 TRBV6-2/TRBV6-3 ASSTSPGRRADTQY